These T cell receptor beta chains were read from a single sample in a study of identical twins. TCRdb re-analysed the 5' RACE reads in MiXCR, keeping a single row per CDR3 protein. The repertoire consists of roughly 480,000 distinct CDR3 sequences, with 20% to 25% occurring once and the leading ten covering roughly 3%. These sequences were also reported in another study, on T cells expressing NK-cell markers.

The material sequenced was CD4+ T cells sorted from blood. The source of these receptors is a woman aged 18-29 years in good health. The CDR3 runs from the conserved cysteine through the conserved F or W. The D gene is left open where the match is weak. Size values are once, few and many counts, or a class for expanded clones, and some rows have none.

V	D	J	size	DNA	CDR3
TRBV7-9	.	TRBJ2-7	few	TGTGCCAGCAGCCCGGACTTCCCGGGCGAGCAGTACTTC	CASSPDFPGEQYF
TRBV20-1	.	TRBJ2-1	few	TGCAGTGCTAGCGGGGGCCCTCCTCAGGGCAATGAGCAGTTCTTC	CSASGGPPQGNEQFF
TRBV20-1	.	TRBJ2-2	few	TGCAGTGCTAGAGATTACCACACCGGGGAGCTGTTTTTT	CSARDYHTGELFF
TRBV20-1	TRBD2	TRBJ2-3	.	TGCAGTGCTAGCCCCCCCCAGCGGGGGAGCTCCACAGATACGCAGTATTTT	CSASPPQRGSSTDTQYF
TRBV5-8	.	TRBJ1-1	.	TGTGCCAGCAGTTTCAGGGCGTTGGAGACTAAAGCTTTCTTT	CASSFRALETKAFF
TRBV3-1	.	TRBJ1-1	many	TGTGCCAGCAGCCAAGGGAGAGAAGCTTTCTTT	CASSQGREAFF
TRBV7-9	TRBD2	TRBJ2-1	few	TGTGCCAGCAGCCTACTAGCGGATTACAATGAGCAGTTCTTC	CASSLLADYNEQFF
TRBV20-1	.	TRBJ2-3	few	TGCAGTGAGGCGATAGCGGAAACAGATACGCAGTATTTT	CSEAIAETDTQYF
TRBV3-1	TRBD2	TRBJ2-3	.	TGTGCCAGCAGCCAAGATTACGGCGGGGGGCCAACAGATACGCAGTATTTT	CASSQDYGGGPTDTQYF
TRBV10-2	.	TRBJ2-3	few	TGCGCCAGCGGGGGGGGGGCGGGAGATACGCAGTATTTT	CASGGGAGDTQYF
TRBV27	.	TRBJ2-1	few	TGTGCCAGCAGAAAAATTAGCTCCTACAATGAGCAGTTCTTC	CASRKISSYNEQFF
TRBV5-1	.	TRBJ2-7	few	TGCGCCAGCAGCTTGTTTTCCCCAGTGGATGAGCAGTACTTC	CASSLFSPVDEQYF
TRBV10-3	.	TRBJ2-7	.	TGTGCCATCAGTTTCTCCTACGAGCAGTACTTC	CAISFSYEQYF
TRBV6-5	TRBD2	TRBJ2-1	once	TGTGCCAGCAGTTATGGTAGCGGGAGCCGCGGTGAGCAGTTCTTC	CASSYGSGSRGEQFF
TRBV3-1	.	TRBJ2-7	.	TGTGCCAGCAGCCAAGATTTGGCAGGGTTCTACGAGCAGTACTTC	CASSQDLAGFYEQYF
TRBV5-5	.	TRBJ1-2	.	TGTGCCAGCAGCTTGGAACAGCTAACTAACTATGGCTACACCTTC	CASSLEQLTNYGYTF
TRBV5-1	TRBD1	TRBJ2-3	few	TGCGCCAGCAGCAGGGGACAGCGCACAGATACGCAGTATTTT	CASSRGQRTDTQYF
TRBV27	.	TRBJ2-3	.	TGTGCCAGCAGGGAGGGGTTTATAGCGATAACAGATACGCAGTATTTT	CASREGFIAITDTQYF
TRBV9	.	TRBJ2-1	few	TGTGCCAGCAGCGTAAGATGGCAGTCCTACAATGAGCAGTTCTTC	CASSVRWQSYNEQFF
TRBV5-1	.	TRBJ2-2	many	TGCGCCAGCAGCTTGGAAGGGCGGGACACCGGGGAGCTGTTTTTT	CASSLEGRDTGELFF
TRBV3-1	TRBD2	TRBJ2-7	few	TGTGCCAGCAGCCAAGAAGCGGGGAGTAACGAGCAGTACTTC	CASSQEAGSNEQYF
TRBV5-1	.	TRBJ2-7	.	TGCGCCAGCAGGTATGCTCCGGTGGGATACGAGCAGTACTTC	CASRYAPVGYEQYF
TRBV20-1	.	TRBJ1-5	few	TGCAGTGCAGATCAGGGTAACAATCAGCCCCAGCATTTT	CSADQGNNQPQHF
TRBV19	.	TRBJ2-4	.	TGTGCCAGTAGTACACAGGGCAACATTCAGTACTTC	CASSTQGNIQYF
TRBV20-1	TRBD2	TRBJ2-3	.	TGCAGTGCTGATTCCGGGACTAGCGGGGAAGATACGCAGTATTTT	CSADSGTSGEDTQYF
TRBV20-1	.	TRBJ2-7	few	TGCAGTGCTGTCCTAGCCGGGAGTTCCCACGAGCAGTACTTC	CSAVLAGSSHEQYF
TRBV11-3	.	TRBJ2-7	few	TGTGCCAGCAGCTTGAGGCAGTTTGACGAGCAGTACTTC	CASSLRQFDEQYF
TRBV6-2/TRBV6-3	.	TRBJ2-2	few	TGTGCCAGCAGTTACAGGAAAGCCGGGGAGCTGTTTTTT	CASSYRKAGELFF
TRBV7-9	.	TRBJ2-2	.	TGTGCCAGAGAGCCCAGGGACGGCACCGGGGAGCTGTTTTTT	CAREPRDGTGELFF
TRBV6-1	.	TRBJ2-1	.	TGTGCCAGCAGGGCCCTTGTAGGGGGCTCCTACAATGAGCAGTTCTTC	CASRALVGGSYNEQFF
TRBV5-1	TRBD2	TRBJ2-1	.	TGCGCCAGCAGCTCCCCGGGTAGCGGGGGGAGGGAGCAGTTCTTC	CASSSPGSGGREQFF
TRBV29-1	.	TRBJ2-2	few	TGCAGCGCCTCAAGGTTATCGAACACCGGGGAGCTGTTTTTT	CSASRLSNTGELFF
TRBV6-2/TRBV6-3	TRBD2	TRBJ2-3	few	TGTGCCAGCACCGGACTAGCGGGGGCAGATACGCAGTATTTT	CASTGLAGADTQYF
TRBV9	TRBD1	TRBJ2-1	few	TGTGCCAGCAGCGTAGGACAGGGTCTCTACAATGAGCAGTTCTTC	CASSVGQGLYNEQFF
TRBV25-1	.	TRBJ2-1	once	TGTGCCAGCAGTAAACAGAGCTCCTACAATGAGCAGTTCTTC	CASSKQSSYNEQFF
TRBV12-3/TRBV12-4	.	TRBJ2-5	.	TGTGCCAGCAGTTTCCTTTGGGGGAGGGAGACCCAGTACTTC	CASSFLWGRETQYF
TRBV29-1	.	TRBJ2-1	few	TGCAGCGTTAAAGGGGGTAGAGCCTACAATGAGCAGTTCTTC	CSVKGGRAYNEQFF
TRBV20-1	.	TRBJ2-4	.	TGCAGTGCTAGAGATATTCGTACGAAGGTCCTAGCCAAAAACATTCAGTACTTC	CSARDIRTKVLAKNIQYF
TRBV7-9	.	TRBJ2-2	.	TGTGCCAGCAGCTCGGAGGCCAGGGGTCCGCTGTTTTTT	CASSSEARGPLFF
TRBV5-1	.	TRBJ2-2	few	TGCGCCAGCAGGCCCGGGACGGTGAACACCGGGGAGCTGTTTTTT	CASRPGTVNTGELFF
TRBV3-1	.	TRBJ1-2	.	TGTGCCAGCAGCCAAGGCATACTGCCTTATGGCTACACCTTC	CASSQGILPYGYTF
TRBV7-9	.	TRBJ2-5	.	TGTGCCAGCAGCCAAACCCTCATCAGGAGGGAGACCCAGTACTTC	CASSQTLIRRETQYF
TRBV7-2	.	TRBJ2-1	few	TGTGCCAGCAGAGCCCGCCGGGGGCTTTACAATGAGCAGTTCTTC	CASRARRGLYNEQFF
TRBV21-1	.	TRBJ2-7	.	TGTGCCAGCAGCAAAGTTCCTAGTGACTCCTACGAGCAGTACTTC	CASSKVPSDSYEQYF
TRBV7-9	.	TRBJ2-1	.	TGTGCCAGCAGCCCCGGGACTTTCAATGAGCAGTTCTTC	CASSPGTFNEQFF
TRBV6-2/TRBV6-3	.	TRBJ1-2	few	TGTGCCAGCAGATCGGGAGCCTATGGCTACACCTTC	CASRSGAYGYTF
TRBV9	TRBD2	TRBJ2-7	.	TGTGCCAGCAGCCCAGACGGGGGAGCGGGGGTGAGGGAGCAGTACTTC	CASSPDGGAGVREQYF
TRBV27	TRBD1	TRBJ2-6	.	TGTGCCAGCAGTTGGGACAGGGCGACCTCTGGGGCCAACGTCCTGACTTTC	CASSWDRATSGANVLTF
TRBV18	TRBD2	TRBJ2-3	.	TGTGCCAGCTCACCTGGACTAGCGGGACTGACTAGCACAGATACGCAGTATTTT	CASSPGLAGLTSTDTQYF
TRBV25-1	TRBD1	TRBJ1-1	few	TGTGCCAGCAGTGGGGACAGGATTCTCACTGAAGCTTTCTTT	CASSGDRILTEAFF
TRBV7-2	.	TRBJ2-7	.	TGTGCCAGCAGCTTAGCACCTTGGGCAAACTACGAGCAGTACTTC	CASSLAPWANYEQYF